The 23 T cell receptor beta chains in this list originate from one sample, sequenced in a study of T cell changes during pregnancy in multiple sclerosis. The protocol was immunoSEQ multiplex PCR, while the TCRdb copy is restricted to in-frame clones and leaves out a portion. The sample lists some 96,000 clones; about 90% were seen once. This specimen was peripheral blood, taken after pregnancy. These receptors all come from a female donor with multiple sclerosis, enrolled in a pregnancy study.

The rearrangement joins TRBV9 to TRBJ2-2; 9 bases map to TRBD2. Unmatched junction bases numbered 6, after V lost 0 bases and J lost 6 bases. CDR3 length: 16 residues. CDR1 is SGDLS and CDR2 is YYNGEE in the germline V gene. The CDR3 here is CASSVAALAGSGELFF. CDR3 sequence (DNA): TGTGCCAGCAGCGTAGCTGCCCTAGCGGGATCCGGGGAGCTGTTTTTT.

This sequence joins TRBV5-1 and TRBJ2-2; 16 positions agree with TRBD2. CDR3 length: 17 amino acids. Germline CDR1 is SGHRS and CDR2 is YFSETQ. Trimming cost V 4 bases and J 7 bases; bases outside gene matches: 7. For the CDR3, the DNA is TGCGCCAGCAGCATAGGGACTAGCGGGAGGGCCGGCGGGGAGCTGTTTTTT. Translating it yields CASSIGTSGRAGGELFF.

This clone was recorded only once. The V gene is TRBV13, the J gene TRBJ1-4; D is uncertain. The CDR3 contains 12 residues. V lost 8 bases to trimming and J lost 2 bases, with 6 bases between them. Per germline, CDR1 PRHDT and CDR2 FYEKMQ (reference sequence). CDR3 sequence reads: CASQRTNEKLFF. CDR3 DNA: TGTGCCAGCCAGAGGACTAATGAAAAACTGTTTTTT. The complete variable domain, with remaining parts taken from reference TRBV13 and TRBJ1-4, reads AAGVIQSPRHLIKEKRETATLKCYPIPRHDTVYWYQQGPGQDPQFLISFYEKMQSDKGSIPDRFSAQQFSDYHSELNMSSLELGDSALYFCASQRTNEKLFFGSGTQLSVL.

The V and J genes are TRBV27 and TRBJ2-1, with TRBD2 as a possible D gene (6 bases). The V gene lost 3 bases and the J gene lost 0 bases, with 9 bases spanning the gap. Germline V gives CDR1 MNHEY, CDR2 SMNVEV (reference sequence). CDR3 length: 15 amino acids. The CDR3 sequence: CASSFGGASYNEQFF. The CDR3 DNA is TGTGCCAGCAGTTTCGGAGGGGCCTCCTACAATGAGCAGTTCTTC.

The rearrangement links TRBV10-3 to TRBJ1-4; 7 bases are a match to TRBD1. V lost 8 bases to trimming and J lost 5 bases; unmatched junction nucleotides: 5. Germline lookup yields CDR1 ENHRY and CDR2 SYGVKD. The CDR3 is 13 residues long. This CDR3 is CAIAQGVNEKLFF. The CDR3 bases are TGTGCCATCGCCCAGGGGGTGAATGAAAAACTGTTTTTT.

V gene TRBV2 combines with J gene TRBJ2-5, with 12 positions matching TRBD2. This CDR3 comprises 18 residues. The J segment lost 4 bases and the V segment lost 6 bases, leaving 15 bases of the junction unmatched. Germline lookup yields CDR1 SNHLY and CDR2 FYNNEI. CDR3 protein: CASRALLAGGRVLETQYF. In nucleotides, the CDR3 is TGTGCCAGCAGGGCTCTACTAGCGGGAGGTAGGGTCTTAGAGACCCAGTACTTC.

This chain connects TRBV11-3 to TRBJ2-3; TRBD2 might be the D (6 bases). Germline CDR1 reads SGHNT; CDR2 reads YENEEA. The CDR3 is 14 residues long. V was trimmed by 5 bases and J by 4 bases, leaving 13 bases between them. CDR3 residues: CASSRTRGADTQYF. CDR3 in DNA: TGTGCCAGCAGCCGGACGCGGGGAGCAGATACGCAGTATTTT.

V gene TRBV13 combines with J gene TRBJ1-6; D is unresolved. V gave up 4 bases and J gave up 7 bases, with 11 bases separating them. The CDR3 contains 14 residues. Looked up from germline, CDR1 is PRHDT and CDR2 is FYEKMQ (reference sequence). CDR3 sequence (DNA): TGTGCCAGCAGCTCAGGACGGGGAAATTCACCCCTCCACTTT. This codes for CASSSGRGNSPLHF.

The chain uses TRBV6-4 and TRBJ2-3; no firm D call. This CDR3 comprises 15 residues. Deletions cut 3 bases from V and 0 bases from J, with 10 bases between. The germline gives CDR1 MRHNA, CDR2 SNTAGT. CDR3 bases: TGTGCCAGCAGTGATACGACGACTAGCACAGATACGCAGTATTTT. Encoded protein: CASSDTTTSTDTQYF.

V and J are TRBV28 and TRBJ2-2; perhaps TRBD1 as D (6 bases). The germline V and J ends were trimmed by 5 bases and 5 bases, with 15 bases remaining between them. The CDR3 length is 15 residues. CDR1 and CDR2 (germline): MDHEN, SYDVKM. Here the CDR3 reads CASSPHRVGTGELFF. CDR3 sequence (DNA): TGTGCCAGCAGTCCTCACAGGGTCGGGACCGGGGAGCTGTTTTTT.

This clone was seen only once. This chain links TRBV10-3 with TRBJ1-1, with no clear D. The CDR3 totals 13 residues. The V and J ends lost 9 bases and 1 base respectively, with 12 bases between them. Germline V CDR1 and CDR2: ENHRY, SYGVKD. CDR3 DNA sequence: TGTGCCATAAGACGGGGTCCGAACACTGAAGCTTTCTTT. This codes for CAIRRGPNTEAFF.

The rearrangement uses TRBV29-1 and TRBJ2-7, with D perhaps TRBD1 (6 bases). V was pared by 5 bases and J by 1 base, with 21 bases between. The germline V gene has CDR1 SQVTM and CDR2 ANQGSEA. The CDR3 length is 16 residues. CDR3 coding DNA: TGCAGCGTTAGGGACATCGCTTGGGATGGGTCCTACGAGCAGTACTTC. Translated, it gives CSVRDIAWDGSYEQYF.

This chain joins TRBV11-1 and TRBJ2-5; TRBD2 aligns across 7 bases. Germline V lookup: CDR1 SGHAT, CDR2 FQDESV (reference sequence). V dropped 0 bases and J dropped 4; count of bases not matched to a gene: 5. The CDR3 loop spans 15 amino acids. CDR3 sequence (DNA): TGTGCCAGCAGCTTAGCGGGAGGGCCCCGAGAGACCCAGTACTTC. Encoded protein: CASSLAGGPRETQYF.

V usage is TRBV19 and J usage is TRBJ1-1; 8 positions agree with TRBD1. Germline values: CDR1 LNHDA, CDR2 SQIVND (reference sequence). This CDR3 region has 16 residues. V shed 8 bases, J shed 3 bases, and the junction held 14 bases outside the gene matches. DNA of the CDR3: TGTGCCAGTCATCACCGGGACAGGTGGGTAGACACTGAAGCTTTCTTT. Amino acid sequence: CASHHRDRWVDTEAFF.

Here the CDR3 reads CASTRGGGDTEAFF. CDR3 DNA sequence: TGTGCCAGCACCCGAGGAGGGGGCGACACTGAAGCTTTCTTT. This chain links TRBV9 with TRBJ1-1, with 7 bases that match TRBD1. The CDR3 length is 14 residues. From germline, CDR1 is SGDLS and CDR2 YYNGEE. J gave up 3 bases and V 6 bases, and 8 bases lay outside the gene matches. Supplemented by reference TRBV9 and TRBJ1-1, the full variable domain reads DSGVTQTPKHLITATGQRVTLRCSPRSGDLSVYWYQQSLDQGLQFLIQYYNGEERAKGNILERFSAQQFPDLHSELNLSSLELGDSALYFCASTRGGGDTEAFFGQGTRLTVV.

The chain recombines TRBV28 with TRBJ1-6, with D hard to call. V lost 6 bases and J lost 10, with 13 bases in between. This CDR3 spans 13 amino acids. CDR1 is MDHEN and CDR2 is SYDVKM in the germline V gene. The CDR3 is CASRPPGESPLHF. In DNA form, the CDR3 reads TGTGCCAGCAGGCCCCCCGGGGAATCACCCCTCCACTTT.

V usage is TRBV21-1 and J usage is TRBJ1-2. TRBV21-1 is designated a pseudogene. There are 14 residues in the CDR3. The CDR3 loop is CASSRRRGGGGYTF. CDR3 in DNA: TGTGCCAGCAGCCGACGGAGAGGAGGTGGGGGCTACACCTTC.

This chain uses TRBV7-9 with TRBJ2-4, with TRBD2 as a possible D gene (6 bases). Germline V gene sequence: CDR1 SEHNR, CDR2 FQNEAQ (reference sequence). V was pared by 5 bases and J by 15 bases, with 14 bases between. The CDR3 has 11 residues. CDR3 sequence: CASSRDSFRYF. CDR3 nucleotide sequence: TGTGCCAGCAGCCGGGACTCTTTTCGGTACTTC.

The sample holds a few counts of this clone. The chain has TRBV5-1 and TRBJ1-5, with D perhaps TRBD1 (6 bases). Between the trimmed V and J ends, which lost 5 bases and 4 bases, there was a span of 16 bases. CDR1 is SGHRS, CDR2 YFSETQ, per germline. This CDR3 has 15 residues. The CDR3 sequence is CASRYSTGENQPQHF. The DNA of the CDR3 is TGCGCCAGCAGGTACTCGACAGGCGAGAATCAGCCCCAGCATTTT.

The chain couples TRBV6-1 to TRBJ2-3; D might be TRBD2 (5 bases). This CDR3 is built from 12 residues. V lost 11 bases and J lost 2, with 11 bases in between. Germline V lookup: CDR1 MNHNS, CDR2 SASEGT. For the CDR3, the DNA is TGTGCCCATAGCGCGATCACAGATACGCAGTATTTT. Translating it yields CAHSAITDTQYF.

V gene TRBV19 combines with J gene TRBJ2-1; D ambiguous. Trimming cost V 6 bases and J 6 bases, with 12 bases left between them. Germline assignment: CDR1 LNHDA and CDR2 SQIVND (reference sequence). The CDR3 runs 13 residues. CDR3 coding DNA: TGTGCCAGTAGCCAACGACTCCTCAATGAGCAGTTCTTC. Residues: CASSQRLLNEQFF.

The CDR3 DNA reads TGTGCCAGCAGCGTAGGGCCTTCAGATACGCAGTATTTT. This translates into CASSVGPSDTQYF. The chain combines TRBV9 with TRBJ2-3; D not resolved. Germline V CDR1 and CDR2: SGDLS, YYNGEE. The CDR3 is 13 amino acids. V lost 0 bases, J lost 4 bases, and 6 bases lay in between.

There are a few counts of this clone. The rearrangement joins TRBV29-1 to TRBJ2-7; TRBD2 might be the D (5 bases). Germline V lookup: CDR1 SQVTM, CDR2 ANQGSEA. The CDR3 is made up of 13 amino acids. Trimming took 4 bases from V and 7 from J, leaving 17 bases between them. The CDR3 DNA is TGCAGCGTTGGGGCCGGGGAATACGGAGAGCAGTACTTC. Amino acid sequence: CSVGAGEYGEQYF.